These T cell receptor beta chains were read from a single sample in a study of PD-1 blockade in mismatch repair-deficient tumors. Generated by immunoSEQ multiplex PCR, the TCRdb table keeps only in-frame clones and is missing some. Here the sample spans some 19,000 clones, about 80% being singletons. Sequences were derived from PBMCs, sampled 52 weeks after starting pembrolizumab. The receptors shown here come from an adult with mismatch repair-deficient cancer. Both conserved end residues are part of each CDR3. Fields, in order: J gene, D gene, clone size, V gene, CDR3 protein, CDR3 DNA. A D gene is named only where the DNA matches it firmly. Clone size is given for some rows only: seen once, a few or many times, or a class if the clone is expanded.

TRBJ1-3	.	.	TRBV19	CASSIFGGSSSGNTIYF	TGTGCCAGTAGTATTTTCGGGGGATCGAGCTCTGGAAACACCATATATTTT
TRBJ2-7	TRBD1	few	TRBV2	CASSRGTGVPEQYF	TGTGCCAGCAGTAGGGGGACAGGGGTCCCCGAGCAGTACTTC
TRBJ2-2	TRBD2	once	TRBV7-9	CASRIREAGELFF	TGTGCCAGCAGGATCCGGGAGGCCGGGGAGCTGTTTTTT
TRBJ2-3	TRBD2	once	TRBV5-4	CASSSPRGSTDTQYF	TGTGCCAGCAGCTCCCCTCGCGGGAGTACAGATACGCAGTATTTT
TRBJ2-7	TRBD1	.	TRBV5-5	CASSLGQGVEEQYF	TGTGCCAGCAGCCTGGGACAGGGGGTAGAGGAGCAGTACTTC
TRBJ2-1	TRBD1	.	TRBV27	CASKTGGSRNEQFF	TGTGCCAGCAAGACAGGGGGTTCCCGCAATGAGCAGTTCTTC
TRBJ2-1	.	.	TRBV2	CASRDNRVLVVTYNEQFF	TGTGCCAGCAGAGATAACAGGGTTTTGGTGGTGACATACAATGAGCAGTTCTTC
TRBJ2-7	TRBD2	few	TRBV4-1	CASSQDQTGLAGGRHEQYF	TGCGCCAGCAGCCAAGACCAAACAGGACTAGCGGGAGGCCGGCACGAGCAGTACTTC
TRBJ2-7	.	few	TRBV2	CASSKSSYEQYF	TGTGCCAGCAGTAAGAGCTCCTACGAGCAGTACTTC
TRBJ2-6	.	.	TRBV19	CASRTSGANVLTF	TGTGCCAGTAGGACTTCTGGGGCCAACGTCCTGACTTTC
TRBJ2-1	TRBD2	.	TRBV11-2	CASSLVLAGSEQFF	TGTGCCAGCAGCTTAGTTCTAGCGGGAAGTGAGCAGTTCTTC
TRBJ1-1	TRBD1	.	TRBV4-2	CASSQGQGDGEAFF	TGTGCCAGCAGCCAAGGACAGGGGGATGGGGAAGCTTTCTTT
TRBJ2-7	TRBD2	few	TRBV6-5	CASSLLAGGYEQYF	TGTGCCAGCAGTTTACTAGCGGGAGGCTACGAGCAGTACTTC
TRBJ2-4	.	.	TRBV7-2	CASSLRQGKNIQYF	TGTGCCAGCAGCTTAAGGCAGGGTAAAAACATTCAGTACTTC
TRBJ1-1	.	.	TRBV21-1	CAPRTEGNTEAFF	TGTGCCCCCCGGACGGAGGGGAACACTGAAGCTTTCTTT
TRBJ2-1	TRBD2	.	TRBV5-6	CASSLEGSGSGGEQFF	TGTGCCAGCAGCTTGGAGGGTAGCGGGAGTGGAGGTGAGCAGTTCTTC
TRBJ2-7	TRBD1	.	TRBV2	CASTGRDRASYEQYF	TGTGCCAGCACGGGCCGGGACAGGGCCTCCTACGAGCAGTACTTC
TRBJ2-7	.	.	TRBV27	CASSFRRGRMVNEQYF	TGTGCCAGCAGTTTCCGCAGGGGAAGGATGGTCAACGAGCAGTACTTC
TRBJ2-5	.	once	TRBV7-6	CASSPLHGTQYF	TGTGCCAGCAGCCCTCTCCACGGGACCCAGTACTTC
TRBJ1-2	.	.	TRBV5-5	CASSFSHSYYGYTF	TGTGCCAGCAGCTTCTCTCACAGCTACTATGGCTACACCTTC
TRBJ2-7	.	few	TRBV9	CASSVAPGHNYEQYF	TGTGCCAGCAGCGTAGCACCAGGGCACAACTACGAGCAGTACTTC
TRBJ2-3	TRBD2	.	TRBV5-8	CASRRGTSRGTDTQYF	TGTGCCAGCAGGAGAGGGACTAGCAGAGGGACAGATACGCAGTATTTT
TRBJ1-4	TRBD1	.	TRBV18	CASSLATGTNEKLFF	TGTGCCAGCTCACTTGCGACAGGGACTAATGAAAAACTGTTTTTT
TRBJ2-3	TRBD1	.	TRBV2	CASSRTGGPDTQYF	TGTGCCAGCAGTCGTACAGGGGGTCCAGATACGCAGTATTTT
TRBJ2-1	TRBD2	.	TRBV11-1	CASSLGTSGRKANEQFF	TGTGCCAGCAGCTTAGGTACTAGCGGGAGGAAGGCCAATGAGCAGTTCTTC
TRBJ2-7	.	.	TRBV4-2	CASSQLSGVSSYEQYF	TGTGCCAGCAGCCAACTTAGCGGAGTGAGCTCCTACGAGCAGTACTTC
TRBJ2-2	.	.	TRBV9	CASGGTRANTGELFF	TGTGCCAGCGGGGGGACGAGAGCGAACACCGGGGAGCTGTTTTTT
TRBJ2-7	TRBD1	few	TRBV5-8	CASSWAGGPYEQYF	TGTGCCAGCAGCTGGGCAGGGGGCCCCTACGAGCAGTACTTC
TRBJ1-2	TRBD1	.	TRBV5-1	CASSLEGARGYTF	TGCGCCAGCAGCTTGGAGGGGGCCAGGGGCTACACCTTC
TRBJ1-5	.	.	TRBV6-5	CASRRDTRAPQHF	TGTGCCAGCAGGAGGGACACCCGAGCGCCCCAGCATTTT
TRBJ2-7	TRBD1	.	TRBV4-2	CASSPTQGTNEYEQYF	TGTGCCAGCAGCCCAACACAGGGGACAAATGAGTACGAGCAGTACTTC
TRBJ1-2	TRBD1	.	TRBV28	CASTGTGGAYHGYTF	TGTGCCAGCACCGGGACAGGGGGCGCATATCATGGCTACACCTTC
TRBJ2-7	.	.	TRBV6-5	CASNGGYEQYF	TGTGCCAGCAACGGGGGATACGAGCAGTACTTC
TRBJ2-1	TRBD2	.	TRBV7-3	CASSSTSGRYDEQFF	TGTGCCAGCAGCTCAACTAGCGGGAGATACGATGAGCAGTTCTTC
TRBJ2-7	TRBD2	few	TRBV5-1	CASSPRTSGRLYEQYF	TGCGCCAGCAGCCCTCGGACTAGCGGGAGGCTCTACGAGCAGTACTTC
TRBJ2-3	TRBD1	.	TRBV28	CASSLAGTGITDTQYF	TGTGCCAGCAGTTTAGCAGGGACAGGGATCACAGATACGCAGTATTTT
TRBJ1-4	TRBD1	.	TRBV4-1	CASSQGNPGTGGEKLFF	TGCGCCAGCAGCCAAGGAAACCCCGGGACAGGGGGTGAAAAACTGTTTTTT
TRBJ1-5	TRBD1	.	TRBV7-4	CASSGGSQPQHF	TGTGCCAGCTCAGGGGGTTCGCAGCCCCAGCATTTT
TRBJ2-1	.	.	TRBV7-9	CASSLRTGSSYNEQFF	TGTGCCAGCAGCTTAAGGACCGGGAGCTCCTACAATGAGCAGTTCTTC
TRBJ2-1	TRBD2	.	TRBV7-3	CASSLPGLAGGEQFF	TGTGCCAGCAGCTTACCCGGACTAGCGGGAGGTGAGCAGTTCTTC
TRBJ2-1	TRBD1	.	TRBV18	CASSPKGASSYNEQFF	TGTGCCAGCTCACCGAAGGGGGCGAGCTCCTACAATGAGCAGTTCTTC
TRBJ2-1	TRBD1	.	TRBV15	CATSRAAGGYNEQFF	TGTGCCACCAGCAGAGCGGCAGGGGGCTACAATGAGCAGTTCTTC
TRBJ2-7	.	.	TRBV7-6	CASSLGPGTTAYEQYF	TGTGCCAGCAGCTTAGGCCCGGGGACAACCGCCTACGAGCAGTACTTC
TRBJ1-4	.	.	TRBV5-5	CASSLAVFTANEKLFF	TGTGCCAGCAGCTTGGCCGTGTTTACGGCTAATGAAAAACTGTTTTTT
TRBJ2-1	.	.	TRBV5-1	CASSLAGVASEQFF	TGCGCCAGCAGCTTGGCCGGGGTAGCCTCTGAGCAGTTCTTC
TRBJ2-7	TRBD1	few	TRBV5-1	CASSLGQGYYEQYF	TGCGCCAGCAGCCTCGGACAGGGATACTACGAGCAGTACTTC